Detailed here is one T cell receptor (beta chain). The antigen is undetermined. Assay used: immunoSEQ multiplex PCR; TCRdb lists only in-frame clones, some missing. The sample lists about 80,000 clones; around 86% were seen once. This sample was taken from a study of OX40 agonist ivuxolimab in advanced cancers. Study overall: With a range of about 23 to 85, age averaged about 58 years, and around 83% were male.

Study-level findings and limits: Partial responders treated at 0.1-3.0 mg/kg exhibited clonal expansion among the lowest measured.

The CDR3 runs to 13 residues. V was pared by 2 bases and J by 6 bases, with 8 bases between. Germline-derived CDR1 and CDR2 are KGHSH and LQKENI. The origin of this receptor is an adult with an advanced solid tumor such as melanoma, head and neck, liver or kidney cancer. This material consisted of CD4+ or CD8+ T cells sorted from blood, taken in a trial of the OX40 agonist ivuxolimab. The V gene is TRBV18, the J gene TRBJ1-5; D is unresolved. The CDR3 sequence: CASSPEGSQPQHF. Written as DNA, the CDR3 is TGTGCCAGCTCACCAGAGGGAAGTCAGCCCCAGCATTTT.